The 21 T cell receptor beta chains given below trace back to one sample, sequenced in a study of blood T cell repertoires in COVID-19. Assay: immunoSEQ multiplex PCR; the TCRdb copy retains only in-frame clones and omits some. There are about 200,000 clones in the sample; more than 75% occur only once, and 6% lies in the top ten. Sequencing was carried out using peripheral blood. Source of these receptors: a man aged 40-55 years with active or convalescent COVID-19.

The chain combines TRBV6-2 or TRBV6-3 with TRBJ1-5; D remains unclear. There are 13 residues in the CDR3. Trimming removed 1 base from V and 9 bases from J, with 10 bases in between. Germline-derived CDR1 and CDR2 are MNHEY and SVGEGT. CDR3 in amino acids: CASSYLTFWPQHF. CDR3 nucleotides: TGTGCCAGCAGTTACTTGACTTTTTGGCCCCAGCATTTT.

This chain connects TRBV2 to TRBJ1-5, with 9 positions matching TRBD1. Germline V gene data show CDR1 as SNHLY and CDR2 as FYNNEI. This CDR3 contains 18 residues. Germline trimming cut 6 bases from V and 0 bases from J; bases unmatched to any gene: 12. This chain's CDR3 is CASSQLRTGAYSNQPQHF. The CDR3 region has the DNA TGTGCCAGCAGCCAGCTCCGGACAGGGGCCTATAGCAATCAGCCCCAGCATTTT.

The V call is TRBV18, the J call TRBJ1-1, with 11 bases fitting TRBD1. CDR3 size: 14 residues. The germline gives CDR1 KGHSH, CDR2 LQKENI. J gave up 7 bases and V 7 bases, and 8 bases lay outside the gene matches. The DNA for the CDR3 is TGTGCCAGCTTAGGGACAGGGGGATCGCATGAAGCTTTCTTT. As protein: CASLGTGGSHEAFF.

This chain links TRBV9 with TRBJ2-2, with D perhaps matching TRBD1 (6 bases). In germline, CDR1 is SGDLS, CDR2 YYNGEE. V was shortened by 1 base and J by 7 bases, with 11 bases between the two germline ends. The CDR3 consists of 14 residues. The CDR3 region is CASSVKQGDGELFF. DNA for the CDR3: TGTGCCAGCAGCGTAAAACAGGGCGACGGGGAGCTGTTTTTT.

The V and J genes are TRBV3-1 (or the pseudogene TRBV3-2) and TRBJ2-1; D not certain. From germline, CDR1 is LGHDT and CDR2 YNNKEL (reference sequence). The CDR3 has 17 residues. The V and J ends lost 0 bases and 0 bases respectively, with 12 bases between them. This CDR3 reads CASSQDRQESSYNEQFF. CDR3 in DNA: TGTGCCAGCAGCCAAGATCGTCAGGAAAGCTCCTACAATGAGCAGTTCTTC.

The chain joins TRBV15 to TRBJ2-7, with 8 bases that match TRBD2. CDR3 length: 15 residues. Germline CDR1 is LNHNV and CDR2 is YYDKDF (reference sequence). After removal of 0 bases from V and 6 bases from J, the junction contained 7 bases not matched to a gene. The DNA of the CDR3 is TGTGCCACCAGCAGAGATTTCGGGAGGGAAGGCGAGCAGTACTTC. Amino acid sequence: CATSRDFGREGEQYF. Full variable domain (missing parts from reference TRBV15 and TRBJ2-7): DAMVIQNPRYQVTQFGKPVTLSCSQTLNHNVMYWYQQKSSQAPKLLFHYYDKDFNNEADTPDNFQSRRPNTSFCFLDIRSPGLGDTAMYLCATSRDFGREGEQYFGPGTRLTVT.

V usage is TRBV5-1 and J usage is TRBJ1-6, with a tentative D call TRBD1 (5 bases). CDR1 and CDR2 (germline): SGHRS, YFSETQ. V was clipped by 1 base and J by 5 bases, with 16 bases between them. CDR3 length: 17 residues. CDR3 nucleotides: TGCGCCAGCAGCTTGCCGGGGGGAAGCGCCGATAATTCACCCCTCCACTTT. Translating it yields CASSLPGGSADNSPLHF.

The chain links TRBV6-1 to TRBJ1-1; D ambiguous. This CDR3 is built from 14 residues. V was shortened by 2 bases and J by 1 base, with 8 bases between the two germline ends. Germline CDR1 MNHNS, CDR2 SASEGT. The chain's CDR3 is CASSELGRNTEAFF. CDR3 DNA: TGTGCCAGCAGTGAATTGGGCAGGAACACTGAAGCTTTCTTT.

This clone was observed a handful of times. This chain uses TRBV19 with TRBJ1-2; D is possibly TRBD1 (5 bases). The germline CDR1 and CDR2 sequences are LNHDA and SQIVND (reference sequence). This CDR3 region has 15 residues. V lost 3 bases and J 7 bases, leaving 18 bases between the germline ends. The CDR3 reads CASSIRPGPGFGYTF. The CDR3 nucleotides are TGTGCCAGTAGTATCCGTCCAGGGCCTGGTTTTGGCTACACCTTC.

The chain is built from TRBV9 and TRBJ1-3; 7 bases fit TRBD1. V shed 3 bases, J shed 3 bases, and the junction held 3 bases outside the gene matches. CDR3 length: 14 residues. The germline V gene encodes CDR1 SGDLS and CDR2 YYNGEE. The CDR3 loop reads CASSGHRGGNTIYF. CDR3 bases: TGTGCCAGCAGCGGGCACAGGGGTGGAAACACCATATATTTT.

This chain connects TRBV9 to TRBJ1-2; 8 nucleotides line up with TRBD1. V lost 4 bases, J lost 0 bases, and 5 bases stayed unmatched. Per germline, CDR1 SGDLS and CDR2 YYNGEE. The CDR3 spans 15 residues. In DNA, the CDR3 is TGTGCCAGCAGCCCCGGACAGGGATCTAACTATGGCTACACCTTC. The encoded protein is CASSPGQGSNYGYTF.

The chain combines TRBV4-1 with TRBJ1-2; 10 bases map to TRBD1. Looked up from germline, CDR1 is MGHRA and CDR2 is YSYEKL. This CDR3 comprises 14 residues. Trimming at V came to 1 base and at J to 7 bases, leaving 3 bases not matched to a gene. DNA of the CDR3: TGCGCCAGCAGCCAAGGGACAGGGGGTAGTGGCTACACCTTC. Translation gives CASSQGTGGSGYTF.

The J gene is TRBJ1-5, the V gene TRBV7-8, with no clear D. The germline CDR1 and CDR2 sequences are SGHVS and FQNEAQ. V lost 1 base to trimming and J lost 3 bases, with 16 bases between them. The CDR3 loop spans 17 amino acids. The CDR3 nucleotides read TGTGCCAGCAGCTTAGGACCCCCGCGGGGAATCAATCAGCCCCAGCATTTT. Protein: CASSLGPPRGINQPQHF. The variable domain in full, completed from reference TRBV7-8 and TRBJ1-5, reads GAGVSQSPRYKVAKRGQDVALRCDPISGHVSLFWYQQALGQGPEFLTYFQNEAQLDKSGLPSDRFFAERPEGSVSTLKIQRTQQEDSAVYLCASSLGPPRGINQPQHFGDGTRLSIL.

The chain is built from TRBV28 and TRBJ1-2; no clear D. The CDR3 runs 13 residues. Germline lookup yields CDR1 MDHEN and CDR2 SYDVKM. Trimming shortened V by 4 bases and J by 7 bases, and 13 bases separated the two germline ends. DNA for the CDR3: TGTGCCAGCAGTTCCCTACCCGTCCCTGGCTACACCTTC. Translating gives CASSSLPVPGYTF.

A word on this clone: The same CDR3 also results from other DNA sequences found in this sample. This chain joins TRBV5-1 and TRBJ1-5; D uncertain. Germline CDR1 SGHRS, CDR2 YFSETQ. The CDR3 contains 14 residues. The germline V and J ends were trimmed by 1 base and 4 bases, with 9 bases remaining between them. The CDR3 DNA is TGCGCCAGCAGCTTGACGGGTGGAAATCAGCCCCAGCATTTT. As protein: CASSLTGGNQPQHF.

The chain links TRBV28 to TRBJ1-1, with D possibly being TRBD1 (5 bases). V was pared by 3 bases and J by 5 bases, with 16 bases between. CDR3 length: 15 amino acids. Germline loops: CDR1 MDHEN, CDR2 SYDVKM. The CDR3, as DNA: TGTGCCAGCAGTTTGGCAAGGGGCGGTAGGACTGAAGCTTTCTTT. Its translation is CASSLARGGRTEAFF.

The chain is built from TRBV7-2 and TRBJ1-3; 7 bases are shared with TRBD1. Germline values: CDR1 SGHTA, CDR2 FQGNSA. Losses at the gene ends were 3 bases for V and 5 bases for J; bases not matched to a gene: 4. CDR3 length equals 14 residues. The CDR3 protein is CASSLRTGRNTIYF. The CDR3 region has the DNA TGTGCCAGCAGCTTGAGGACAGGCAGAAACACCATATATTTT.

This clone was seen a single time. This sequence joins TRBV20-1 and TRBJ1-2; no clear D. Trimming removed 6 bases from V and 3 bases from J, with 8 bases in between. There are 11 residues in the CDR3. Germline V gene sequence: CDR1 DFQATT, CDR2 SNEGSKA (reference sequence). The DNA of the CDR3 is TGCAGTGCAGGCAGCGACTATGGCTACACCTTC. Protein: CSAGSDYGYTF.

The genes are TRBV18 and TRBJ2-5, with unresolved D. Trimming took off 1 base at V and 4 bases at J, with 4 bases between the two ends. The CDR3 has 12 amino acids. Germline CDR1 is KGHSH and CDR2 is LQKENI. In DNA form, the CDR3 reads TGTGCCAGCTCACCACAGCGAGAGACCCAGTACTTC. This sequence encodes CASSPQRETQYF.

The chain employs TRBV5-1 and TRBJ1-5; no reliable D call. The CDR3 is made up of 14 amino acids. Germline V gene lookup returns CDR1 SGHRS and CDR2 YFSETQ. With 0 bases removed from V and 5 bases from J, the gap between germline ends came to 9 bases. The CDR3 coding sequence is TGCGCCAGCAGCTTGGGGGCCCCGGATCAGCCCCAGCATTTT. This codes for CASSLGAPDQPQHF. The entire variable domain, with the rest obtained from reference TRBV5-1 and TRBJ1-5, is as follows: KAGVTQTPRYLIKTRGQQVTLSCSPISGHRSVSWYQQTPGQGLQFLFEYFSETQRNKGNFPGRFSGRQFSNSRSEMNVSTLELGDSALYLCASSLGAPDQPQHFGDGTRLSIL.

The chain is built from TRBV5-8 and TRBJ1-4, with 8 nucleotides matching TRBD1. The CDR3 extends over 16 amino acids. The junction had 13 bases not matched to a gene; V was cut back by 4 bases and J by 8 bases. Germline V gene lookup returns CDR1 SGHTS and CDR2 YDEGEE. This chain's CDR3 is CASSPNPGGGREKLFF. The CDR3 DNA reads TGTGCCAGCAGCCCCAACCCAGGGGGCGGAAGGGAAAAACTGTTTTTT.